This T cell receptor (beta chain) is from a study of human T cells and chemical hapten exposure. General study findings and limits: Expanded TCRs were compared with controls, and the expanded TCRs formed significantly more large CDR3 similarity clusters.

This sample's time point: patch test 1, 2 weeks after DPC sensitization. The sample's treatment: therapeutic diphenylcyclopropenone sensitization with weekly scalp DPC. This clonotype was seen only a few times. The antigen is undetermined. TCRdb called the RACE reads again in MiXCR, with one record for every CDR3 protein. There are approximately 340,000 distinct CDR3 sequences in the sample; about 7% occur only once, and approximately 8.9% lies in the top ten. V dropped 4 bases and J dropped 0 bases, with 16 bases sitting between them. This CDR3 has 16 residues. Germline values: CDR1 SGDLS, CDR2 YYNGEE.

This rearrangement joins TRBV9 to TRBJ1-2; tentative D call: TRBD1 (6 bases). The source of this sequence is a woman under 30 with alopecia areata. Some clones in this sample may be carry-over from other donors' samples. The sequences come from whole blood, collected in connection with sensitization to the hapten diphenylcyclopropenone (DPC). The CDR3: CASSPRQDFTNYGYTF. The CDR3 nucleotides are TGTGCCAGCAGCCCCCGACAGGATTTCACTAACTATGGCTACACCTTC.